Sequencing of this T cell receptor beta chain was carried out in a study of breast tumors, draining lymph nodes, adjacent tissues. This clonotype was counted at least ten times. Its antigen is currently unknown. This CDR3 has 16 amino acids. The germline gives CDR1 SGHDN, CDR2 FVKESK. V trimming: 4 bases; J trimming: 3 bases; junction bases outside the gene matches: 4. MiXCR, applied by TCRdb to the multiplex PCR reads, yields one record per CDR3 protein. Of over 10,000 distinct CDR3 sequences listed, roughly two thirds were seen once; the top ten hold about two fifths. Study observations and caveats: The data were judged consistent with most tumor T cells coming from lymph node and expanding in tumor.

The receptor was isolated from a female donor with breast cancer. Some clones in this sample may be carry-over from other donors' samples. The sequencing input was tumor-adjacent breast tissue. The chain carries TRBV14 and TRBJ2-5; 14 bases line up with TRBD2. CDR3 DNA: TGTGCCAGCAGCCCTGAGGGACTAGCGGGGGAAGAGACCCAGTACTTC. Translation gives CASSPEGLAGEETQYF.